The 8 T cell receptor beta chains presented below share a single source sample, sequenced in a study of lymphopenia after photon versus proton radiotherapy. Clones were read by immunoSEQ multiplex PCR, and TCRdb kept only the in-frame ones, dropping some. Here the sample spans about 5,000 clones, 88% being singletons. The sequencing used peripheral blood, collected from a patient treated with photon-based radiotherapy. Every receptor here comes from a man under 40 with gastric cancer.

The chain is built from TRBV5-1 and TRBJ1-5; D is perhaps TRBD1 (5 bases). This CDR3 contains 15 residues. CDR1 SGHRS and CDR2 YFSETQ come from the germline V gene. Trimming left V 1 base short and J 2 bases short, with 10 bases between. In nucleotides, the CDR3 is TGCGCCAGCAGCTTGAACGGAGGGGGCAATCAGCCCCAGCATTTT. This gives the protein CASSLNGGGNQPQHF. Based on the CDR3 plus reference TRBV5-1 and TRBJ1-5, the full variable domain is KAGVTQTPRYLIKTRGQQVTLSCSPISGHRSVSWYQQTPGQGLQFLFEYFSETQRNKGNFPGRFSGRQFSNSRSEMNVSTLELGDSALYLCASSLNGGGNQPQHFGDGTRLSIL.

The chain recombines TRBV7-2 with TRBJ2-7; 7 bases line up with TRBD2. The CDR3 contains 16 residues. V lost 1 base to trimming and J lost 3 bases; unmatched junction nucleotides: 9. CDR1 and CDR2 from the germline V gene are SGHTA and FQGNSA. The CDR3 DNA follows: TGTGCCAGCAGCTTAGTGGCGGGAGAGGGAGGCTACGAGCAGTACTTC. Protein: CASSLVAGEGGYEQYF.

In its sample, this clone was seen once. V is TRBV27 and J is TRBJ1-5; possible D gene TRBD1, 6 bases. Germline V gives CDR1 MNHEY, CDR2 SMNVEV (reference sequence). V lost 5 bases to trimming and J lost 0 bases, with 11 bases between them. This CDR3 comprises 15 residues. The CDR3 region has the DNA TGTGCCAGCAGTGCAAACAGGGCTAGCAATCAGCCCCAGCATTTT. Its protein is CASSANRASNQPQHF.

The CDR3 region has the DNA TGTGCCAGCCGGGGGGAAACTGAAGCTTTCTTT. Translated: CASRGETEAFF. V is TRBV25-1 and J is TRBJ1-1, with a weak D call TRBD1 (5 bases). Germline V lookup: CDR1 MGHDK, CDR2 SYGVNS. This CDR3 region has 11 residues. V lost 8 bases, J lost 5 bases, and 9 bases lay in between.

The chain links TRBV6-5 to TRBJ2-1, with 11 bases that match TRBD2. Germline lookup yields CDR1 MNHEY and CDR2 SVGAGI. V lost 0 bases, J lost 7 bases, and 5 bases stayed unmatched. CDR3 length: 16 amino acids. CDR3 protein: CASSYSLTSGSNEQFF. The CDR3 DNA sequence: TGTGCCAGCAGTTACTCGCTTACTAGCGGGAGTAATGAGCAGTTCTTC.

The CDR3 is CASSFRQTALNTEAFF. DNA for the CDR3: TGTGCCAGCAGCTTTAGGCAGACCGCTCTGAACACTGAAGCTTTCTTT. The rearrangement uses TRBV11-2 and TRBJ1-1; no reliable D call. The CDR3 spans 16 residues. Trimming removed 3 bases at V and 0 bases at J, with 14 bases between. Germline-derived CDR1 and CDR2 are SGHAT and FQNNGV.

The gene calls are TRBV6-5 and TRBJ2-1; 15 positions match TRBD2. V shed 5 bases, J shed 7 bases, and the junction held 3 bases outside the gene matches. The CDR3 covers 15 residues. The germline CDR1 and CDR2 sequences are MNHEY and SVGAGI. This chain's CDR3 is CASSPGLAGGNEQFF. CDR3 DNA: TGTGCCAGCAGTCCTGGACTAGCGGGAGGGAATGAGCAGTTCTTC.

The CDR3 sequence is CASSLSQGAMNTEAFF. The DNA of the CDR3 is TGTGCCAGCAGCTTGTCACAGGGGGCCATGAACACTGAAGCTTTCTTT. This chain links TRBV5-5 with TRBJ1-1; TRBD1 matches at 9 bases. The CDR3 extends over 16 amino acids. Per germline, CDR1 SGHKS and CDR2 YYEKEE (reference sequence). V dropped 1 base and J dropped 0; count of bases not matched to a gene: 4.